This TCR beta chain was sequenced for a study of T cells in Graves' hyperthyroidism and ophthalmopathy. Points from the study as a whole: Ophthalmopathy was told apart from stable hyperthyroidism by a 13 V-J model.

Trimming cost V 4 bases and J 10 bases; bases outside gene matches: 20. CDR1 and CDR2 (germline): SGHRS, YFSETQ. The CDR3 is 17 residues long. This clonotype was detected ten times or more. What it binds is unknown. It was RNA transcripts that yielded the amplified TCR beta CDR3 regions. Initially, a first-round RT-PCR of the TCR CDR3 employed the HTBI primer set. Using its own MiXCR run on the multiplex PCR reads, TCRdb lists one record per CDR3 protein. Of 650,000 to 850,000 distinct CDR3 sequences listed, approximately 19% are singletons. The gene calls are TRBV5-1 and TRBJ2-3, with 8 bases lining up with TRBD2. Input material: blood. The TCR was taken from a woman aged 45-65 years with Graves' hyperthyroidism that later progressed to Graves' ophthalmopathy. The CDR3 protein is CASSTGGAPSSRDAQYF. As DNA, the CDR3 is TGCGCCAGCAGCACGGGGGGGGCGCCCTCCTCGCGGGATGCGCAGTATTTT.